This T cell receptor beta chain comes out of a study of T-cell memory formation after mild COVID-19. Study-wide background: Largely donor-specific TCR clusters were found.

TCRdb re-analysed the 5' RACE reads in MiXCR, keeping a single row per CDR3 protein. The sample carries approximately 290,000 distinct CDR3 sequences, just under 20% recorded once. The CDR3 contains 16 residues. The germline gives CDR1 SGHRS, CDR2 YFSETQ. V lost 0 bases and J lost 0, with 11 bases in between. The sample taken for sequencing was PBMCs or a T cell subset sorted from them (not recorded which). J is TRBJ2-3 and V is TRBV5-1; D is ambiguous. The sequence derives from a man between 18 and 29 years old who had mild COVID-19 (a few samples of this study predate the infection). Cell type and time point are not known. CDR3 in amino acids: CASSLVGSTSTDTQYF. In nucleotides, the CDR3 is TGCGCCAGCAGCTTGGTTGGCTCTACTAGCACAGATACGCAGTATTTT.